Listed below are T cell receptor beta chains from one sample, sequenced in a study of beta chain features in type 1 diabetes. Only in-frame clones appear in the TCRdb table, and some are missing; sequencing was by immunoSEQ multiplex PCR. Of about 450,000 clones detected, 9.5% to 12% appear once; the ten largest clones hold approximately 0.05%. The material sequenced was naive CD4+ T cells from blood. These receptors were taken from a woman between 18 and 29 years old in good health. The CDR3 runs from the conserved cysteine through the conserved F or W. The D gene is left open where the match is weak. Where a row states a size, it is once, few, many or the class of an expanded clone; other rows omit it.

abundance	d_gene	v_gene	j_gene	CDR3aa	CDR3nt
.	TRBD2	TRBV30	TRBJ2-1	CAWSVLLAGGPLPYNEQFF	TGTGCCTGGAGTGTACTCCTAGCGGGAGGGCCTCTCCCTTACAATGAGCAGTTCTTC
.	TRBD1	TRBV28	TRBJ1-2	CASSLRPPSGQTYGYTF	TGTGCCAGCAGTTTAAGGCCCCCGTCGGGACAGACATATGGCTACACCTTC
few	.	TRBV9	TRBJ2-3	CASSVEGESTDTQYF	TGTGCCAGCAGCGTAGAGGGAGAATCCACAGATACGCAGTATTTT
.	TRBD1	TRBV11-2	TRBJ2-7	CASSSPTGGRYEQYF	TGTGCCAGCAGCTCTCCCACAGGGGGCCGCTACGAGCAGTACTTC
.	TRBD1	TRBV19	TRBJ2-2	CASRGQGRRELFF	TGTGCCAGTAGGGGACAGGGTCGGAGGGAGCTGTTTTTT
.	.	TRBV28	TRBJ2-7	CASSFSFFGRNYEQYF	TGTGCCAGCAGTTTTTCCTTCTTCGGGAGAAACTACGAGCAGTACTTC
few	.	TRBV5-1	TRBJ2-7	CASSLEREQYF	TGCGCCAGCAGCTTGGAACGGGAGCAGTACTTC
.	TRBD2	TRBV29-1	TRBJ2-1	CSGRRLAGYNEQFF	TGCAGCGGGCGGCGACTAGCGGGATACAATGAGCAGTTCTTC
.	.	TRBV28	TRBJ2-4	CASSLGGGVAKNIQYF	TGTGCCAGCAGTTTAGGCGGAGGGGTGGCCAAAAACATTCAGTACTTC
few	.	TRBV9	TRBJ2-1	CASSVEGGSYNEQFF	TGTGCCAGCAGCGTAGAAGGCGGCTCCTACAATGAGCAGTTCTTC
few	.	TRBV4-3	TRBJ2-7	CASSQGAGSYEQYF	TGCGCCAGCAGCCAAGGGGCGGGATCCTACGAGCAGTACTTC
few	.	TRBV7-2	TRBJ2-1	CASSLIGTLSYNEQFF	TGTGCCAGCAGCTTAATAGGGACTTTATCCTACAATGAGCAGTTCTTC
few	.	TRBV5-1	TRBJ2-1	CASSLGQSYNEQFF	TGCGCCAGCAGCTTGGGACAGTCCTACAATGAGCAGTTCTTC
few	.	TRBV9	TRBJ1-6	CASSGQIYNSPLHF	TGTGCCAGCAGCGGACAGATCTATAATTCACCCCTCCACTTT
.	.	TRBV7-9	TRBJ2-3	CASSFGSTDTQYF	TGTGCCAGCAGCTTCGGGAGCACAGATACGCAGTATTTT
.	.	TRBV4-3	TRBJ1-2	CASSQDGVHGYTF	TGCGCCAGCAGCCAAGACGGGGTTCATGGCTACACCTTC
.	TRBD2	TRBV4-3	TRBJ2-7	CASSQSGRAYEQYF	TGCGCCAGCAGCCAGAGCGGGAGGGCCTACGAGCAGTACTTC
.	TRBD1	TRBV2	TRBJ1-5	CASSERWDSQAPQHF	TGTGCCAGCAGTGAAAGGTGGGACAGCCAGGCGCCCCAGCATTTT
.	TRBD2	TRBV30	TRBJ2-7	CAWNAGGAYEQYF	TGTGCCTGGAATGCTGGGGGGGCCTACGAGCAGTACTTC
few	TRBD1	TRBV4-3	TRBJ2-3	CATPGGGSTDTQYF	TGCGCCACCCCAGGGGGTGGAAGCACAGATACGCAGTATTTT
.	.	TRBV29-1	TRBJ1-2	CSVVVRAGYTF	TGCAGCGTTGTGGTTCGGGCTGGCTACACCTTC
.	.	TRBV30	TRBJ2-7	CAWRLQTDYEQYF	TGTGCCTGGAGGTTGCAAACAGACTACGAGCAGTACTTC
few	TRBD1	TRBV7-2	TRBJ1-1	CASSRFGTENTEAFF	TGTGCCAGCAGCAGATTCGGGACAGAGAACACTGAAGCTTTCTTT
few	.	TRBV21-1	TRBJ2-7	CASSLIKPVYEQYF	TGTGCCAGCAGCCTTATTAAACCCGTATACGAGCAGTACTTC
few	.	TRBV6-1	TRBJ2-3	CASSEVGRDTQYF	TGTGCCAGCAGTGAAGTGGGGAGGGATACGCAGTATTTT
.	TRBD1	TRBV7-6	TRBJ2-6	CASSPFPLPGQGTNVLTF	TGTGCCAGCAGCCCATTCCCTCTACCGGGACAGGGAACCAACGTCCTGACTTTC
few	.	TRBV29-1	TRBJ1-1	CSARGNGWNTEAFF	TGCAGCGCGAGGGGTAACGGATGGAACACTGAAGCTTTCTTT
.	TRBD1	TRBV10-3	TRBJ2-6	CAISQRTGGILSGANVLTF	TGTGCCATCAGCCAGAGGACAGGGGGGATCCTCTCTGGGGCCAACGTCCTGACTTTC
.	.	TRBV4-3	TRBJ2-4	CASSQDQNPLFSIQYF	TGCGCCAGCAGCCAAGACCAGAACCCGCTTTTTTCGATTCAGTACTTC
few	.	TRBV28	TRBJ2-3	CASRPPFPKDTQYF	TGTGCCAGCAGGCCCCCGTTCCCGAAGGATACGCAGTATTTT
.	.	TRBV7-2	TRBJ2-4	CASSPRDLNIQYF	TGTGCCAGCAGCCCCAGGGATTTGAACATTCAGTACTTC
.	TRBD2	TRBV7-2	TRBJ2-7	CASSLSASGYYEQYF	TGTGCCAGCAGCTTAAGCGCTAGCGGATACTACGAGCAGTACTTC
.	.	TRBV15	TRBJ2-2	CATSTYGNTAELFF	TGTGCCACCAGCACGTATGGGAATACCGCGGAGCTGTTTTTT
few	.	TRBV7-9	TRBJ2-1	CASSPGLANNEQFF	TGTGCCAGCAGCCCCGGGCTAGCCAACAATGAGCAGTTCTTC
.	.	TRBV27	TRBJ2-3	CASSSPARRGPSTDTQYF	TGTGCCAGCAGTTCGCCCGCACGCAGGGGTCCTAGCACAGATACGCAGTATTTT
few	.	TRBV9	TRBJ2-6	CASSVSEFSAGANVLTF	TGTGCCAGCAGCGTTAGTGAGTTTAGTGCTGGGGCCAACGTCCTGACTTTC
.	.	TRBV25-1	TRBJ2-5	CASSDTGRAETQYF	TGTGCCAGCAGTGACACCGGGCGGGCAGAGACCCAGTACTTC
few	.	TRBV10-3	TRBJ1-4	CAISDPGRENEKLFF	TGTGCCATCAGTGACCCCGGACGGGAAAATGAAAAACTGTTTTTT
.	.	TRBV4-1	TRBJ2-5	CASSQALQETQYF	TGCGCCAGCAGCCAAGCCCTCCAAGAGACCCAGTACTTC
.	.	TRBV9	TRBJ2-2	CASSVEGTGTGELFF	TGTGCCAGCAGCGTAGAGGGAACAGGCACCGGGGAGCTGTTTTTT
once	.	TRBV5-1	TRBJ1-6	CASSLESSYNSPLHF	TGCGCCAGCAGCTTAGAGAGCTCCTATAATTCACCCCTCCACTTT
few	.	TRBV29-1	TRBJ2-3	CSVDPGADTQYF	TGCAGCGTTGACCCGGGGGCGGATACGCAGTATTTT
few	TRBD2	TRBV5-4	TRBJ2-3	CASSLAGLDVTDTQYF	TGTGCCAGCAGCTTGGCTGGACTAGACGTCACAGATACGCAGTATTTT
.	TRBD2	TRBV7-9	TRBJ2-3	CASSPSRDYPTDTQYF	TGTGCCAGCAGCCCGAGCCGGGACTACCCCACAGATACGCAGTATTTT
.	TRBD2	TRBV7-9	TRBJ2-3	CASSLGSSGSPHTDTQYF	TGTGCCAGCAGTTTAGGATCTAGCGGGAGCCCACACACAGATACGCAGTATTTT
few	TRBD2	TRBV11-2	TRBJ2-3	CASSPGGRLGTQYF	TGTGCCAGCAGCCCGGGAGGGAGGCTAGGTACGCAGTATTTT
few	.	TRBV7-9	TRBJ1-1	CASSRRDTEAFF	TGTGCCAGCAGCCGCCGGGACACTGAAGCTTTCTTT
.	TRBD2	TRBV7-2	TRBJ2-2	CASSGGLAGVAGELFF	TGTGCCAGCAGTGGAGGACTAGCGGGAGTAGCCGGGGAGCTGTTTTTT
.	.	TRBV27	TRBJ1-4	CASSLGQNNEKLFF	TGTGCCAGCAGTTTGGGTCAGAATAATGAAAAACTGTTTTTT
few	.	TRBV7-9	TRBJ1-1	CASSLNIEAFF	TGTGCCAGCAGCTTAAACATTGAAGCTTTCTTT
.	TRBD1	TRBV28	TRBJ2-5	CASSSGTVKETQYF	TGTGCCAGCAGCTCCGGGACAGTGAAAGAGACCCAGTACTTC
few	.	TRBV15	TRBJ2-3	CATSRDRDFTDTQYF	TGTGCCACCAGCAGAGACAGGGACTTCACAGATACGCAGTATTTT
.	.	TRBV7-2	TRBJ1-5	CASSLRWDQPQHF	TGTGCCAGCAGCCTCAGGTGGGATCAGCCCCAGCATTTT
.	.	TRBV7-2	TRBJ2-7	CASSLGVWGEYEQYF	TGTGCCAGCAGCTTAGGAGTTTGGGGCGAGTACGAGCAGTACTTC
.	.	TRBV7-2	TRBJ2-7	CASSSRSGQLTYEQYF	TGTGCCAGCAGCTCGAGGTCAGGGCAGCTTACCTACGAGCAGTACTTC